This T cell receptor beta chain came from a study of cytomegalovirus exposure and HLA in healthy donors. Across the whole study: A preliminary data release comprised around 85 million unique TCRs obtained from HLA-typed donors.

This clone was counted only a few times. The PCR made use of 60 Vbeta and 13 Jbeta primers. Per the original data handling: A follow-up analysis tallied 73 million or so unique TCR beta chains, roughly 9.9 million shared. Generated by immunoSEQ multiplex PCR, the TCRdb table keeps only in-frame clones and is missing some. Clone size and V and J calls were adopted from that table, with D and trimming inferred from the DNA. The repertoire holds 60,000 to 90,000 clones, with approximately 82% as singletons. V shed 5 bases and J 1 base; nucleotides not matched to a gene: 4. Germline CDR1 SGHTA, CDR2 FQGTGA. The CDR3 runs 15 residues.

The sample was PBMCs. The TCR originated in a man between 65 and 85 years old in good health and CMV-seropositive. The V call is TRBV7-3, the J call TRBJ2-3; the match to TRBD2 covers 9 bases. In nucleotides, the CDR3 is TGTGCCAGCAGCCGACTAGCGGATCGCACAGATACGCAGTATTTT. Translated: CASSRLADRTDTQYF.